This passage covers 20 T cell receptor beta chains from one sample sequenced in a study of a mutant IDH1 vaccine in newly diagnosed glioma. The protocol was immunoSEQ multiplex PCR, while the TCRdb copy is restricted to in-frame clones and leaves out a portion. Among 20,000 to 30,000 clones, more than 75% were seen once, and the ten largest hold 3.8%. The antigens of these receptors remain unknown. Time point reported: week 47, end of study. The investigators gave 300 ug of mutant IDH1 20-mer peptide in each vaccine dose, together with topical imiquimod. Here the sequenced sample was PBMCs, taken from a glioma patient whose treatment included an IDH1 peptide vaccine. Receptors were obtained from a man in his forties with glioma. Some clones in this sample may be carry-over from other donors' samples.

This sequence joins TRBV19 and TRBJ1-1; TRBD1 might be the D (6 bases). The CDR3 loop spans 16 amino acids. The ends were cut back, 2 bases at V and 0 bases at J, with 13 bases in the middle. Per germline, CDR1 LNHDA and CDR2 SQIVND (reference sequence). CDR3 sequence: CASSIRGGLLNTEAFF. DNA of the CDR3: TGTGCCAGTAGTATAAGGGGGGGACTGCTGAACACTGAAGCTTTCTTT. Together with reference TRBV19 and TRBJ1-1, the CDR3 gives the full variable domain: DGGITQSPKYLFRKEGQNVTLSCEQNLNHDAMYWYRQDPGQGLRLIYYSQIVNDFQKGDIAEGYSVSREKKESFPLTVTSAQKNPTAFYLCASSIRGGLLNTEAFFGQGTRLTVV.

The chain carries TRBV15 and TRBJ2-7, with TRBD2 matching over 11 bases. J gave up 0 bases and V 2 bases, and 9 bases lay outside the gene matches. Germline V gene sequence: CDR1 LNHNV, CDR2 YYDKDF (reference sequence). The CDR3 totals 18 residues. The CDR3 DNA follows: TGTGCCACCAGCAGATATCCTAGCGGGGGGCCTTCCTCCTACGAGCAGTACTTC. Residues: CATSRYPSGGPSSYEQYF.

This clone has a single count. The chain combines TRBV2 with TRBJ1-2, with D unresolved. CDR1 is SNHLY and CDR2 is FYNNEI in the germline V gene. V gave up 9 bases and J gave up 1 base, with 18 bases separating them. The CDR3 has 15 residues. The chain's CDR3 is CASTLGLALNYGYTF. As DNA, the CDR3 is TGTGCCAGTACCCTCGGTCTGGCCCTTAACTATGGCTACACCTTC.

CDR3 nucleotides: TGTGCCAGCAGCCAAAGGACGGTCGGTGAAAAACTGTTTTTT. Translation: CASSQRTVGEKLFF. The chain links TRBV14 to TRBJ1-4; the D is unclear. CDR3 length: 14 amino acids. CDR1 is SGHDN and CDR2 is FVKESK in the germline V gene. Trimming shortened V by 2 bases and J by 7 bases, and 11 bases separated the two germline ends.

This chain links TRBV5-1 with TRBJ2-1; the D is unclear. The CDR3 is 12 amino acids. Germline V gene data show CDR1 as SGHRS and CDR2 as YFSETQ. The V gene lost 0 bases and the J gene lost 12 bases, with 10 bases spanning the gap. The CDR3 spells CASSLAKGVQFF. The CDR3 DNA reads TGCGCCAGCAGCTTGGCCAAGGGCGTGCAGTTCTTC.

The CDR3 nucleotides read TGTGCCAGCAGTCCCGGTGGTTTCCAAGAGACCCAGTACTTC. It translates to CASSPGGFQETQYF. This chain links TRBV27 with TRBJ2-5; D gene uncertain. Trimming cost V 5 bases and J 1 base, with 11 bases left between them. The CDR3 is made up of 14 amino acids. CDR1 is MNHEY and CDR2 is SMNVEV in the germline V gene (reference sequence).

V and J are TRBV9 and TRBJ1-4; D is ambiguous. V shed 0 bases and J shed 4 bases, with 10 bases lying between them. The germline V gene has CDR1 SGDLS and CDR2 YYNGEE. The CDR3 totals 15 residues. CDR3 DNA sequence: TGTGCCAGCAGCGTAGGGAACGGTTTTAATGAAAAACTGTTTTTT. Translated, it gives CASSVGNGFNEKLFF.

This sequence joins TRBV11-2 and TRBJ1-1, with TRBD1 matching over 8 bases. The CDR3 is 16 amino acids. The junction had 9 bases not matched to a gene; V was cut back by 5 bases and J by 1 base. Germline assignment: CDR1 SGHAT and CDR2 FQNNGV. CDR3: CASSGLDRGRNTEAFF. CDR3 in DNA: TGTGCCAGCAGCGGATTAGACAGGGGACGGAACACTGAAGCTTTCTTT.

The rearrangement links TRBV7-2 to TRBJ1-4; weak D call: TRBD1 (5 bases). Germline CDR1 is SGHTA and CDR2 is FQGNSA. The CDR3 is 15 amino acids. With 5 bases removed from V and 7 bases from J, the gap between germline ends came to 17 bases. CDR3 nucleotides: TGTGCCAGCAGCCCGGGTTTCAGGGTGGGTGAAAAACTGTTTTTT. This gives the protein CASSPGFRVGEKLFF.

This clone has a handful of counts. The V and J genes are TRBV30 and TRBJ2-2; D remains unclear. The CDR3 length is 16 residues. V lost 2 bases, J lost 0 bases, and 13 bases lay in between. CDR1 GTSNPN and CDR2 SVGIG come from the germline V gene (reference sequence). CDR3 protein: CAWSFGPATNTGELFF. Written as DNA, the CDR3 is TGTGCCTGGAGTTTCGGGCCTGCCACGAACACCGGGGAGCTGTTTTTT.

This clone occurred once. The chain has TRBV5-1 and TRBJ2-1, with 11 bases fitting TRBD2. The germline gives CDR1 SGHRS, CDR2 YFSETQ. The junction had 3 bases not matched to a gene; V was cut back by 4 bases and J by 3 bases. The length of the CDR3 is 15 residues. The CDR3 nucleotides read TGCGCCAGCAGCGGGGGGACTAGCGGCTACAATGAGCAGTTCTTC. This sequence encodes CASSGGTSGYNEQFF.

The V call is TRBV5-1, the J call TRBJ2-6, with a possible D match to TRBD2 (5 bases). Trimming removed 4 bases from V and 0 bases from J, with 14 bases in between. Germline values: CDR1 SGHRS, CDR2 YFSETQ. The CDR3 consists of 17 residues. The CDR3 DNA is TGCGCCAGCAGCCTGTTCGGGGTCTCCTCTGGGGCCAACGTCCTGACTTTC. This gives the protein CASSLFGVSSGANVLTF. Complete variable domain (other parts from reference TRBV5-1 and TRBJ2-6): KAGVTQTPRYLIKTRGQQVTLSCSPISGHRSVSWYQQTPGQGLQFLFEYFSETQRNKGNFPGRFSGRQFSNSRSEMNVSTLELGDSALYLCASSLFGVSSGANVLTFGAGSRLTVL.

The chain carries TRBV6-6 and TRBJ1-1, with 8 nucleotides matching TRBD1. Germline V gene lookup returns CDR1 MNHNY and CDR2 SVGAGI (reference sequence). Losses at the gene ends were 6 bases for V and 6 bases for J; bases not matched to a gene: 9. This CDR3 spans 14 amino acids. Here the CDR3 reads CASRLQGAGPEAFF. CDR3 nucleotide sequence: TGTGCCAGCAGACTTCAGGGGGCTGGACCTGAAGCTTTCTTT.

The gene calls are TRBV30 and TRBJ2-1; D uncertain. Per germline, CDR1 GTSNPN and CDR2 SVGIG (reference sequence). This CDR3 has 12 residues. V was trimmed by 5 bases and J by 5 bases, leaving 10 bases between them. CDR3 DNA sequence: TGTGCCTGGGGACGGACGAACAATGAGCAGTTCTTC. It encodes CAWGRTNNEQFF.

The CDR3 loop reads CASRRDSGNEKLFF. The CDR3, as DNA: TGCGCCAGCAGGAGGGACAGCGGAAATGAAAAACTGTTTTTT. The rearrangement uses TRBV5-1 and TRBJ1-4; 7 positions match TRBD1. Germline loops: CDR1 SGHRS, CDR2 YFSETQ. This CDR3 region has 14 residues. Unmatched junction bases numbered 6, after V lost 5 bases and J lost 5 bases.

The chain employs TRBV11-2 and TRBJ2-7; D might be TRBD1 or TRBD2, each matching 5 bases. Germline CDR1 reads SGHAT; CDR2 reads FQNNGV. The CDR3 has 14 residues. The germline V and J ends were trimmed by 5 bases and 2 bases, with 13 bases remaining between them. The CDR3 loop reads CASSRLGTAYEQYF. DNA for the CDR3: TGTGCCAGCAGCCGACTCGGGACGGCCTACGAGCAGTACTTC.

In its sample, this clone was seen a few times. V is TRBV29-1 and J is TRBJ2-5, with D uncertain. The V end lost 6 bases, the J end lost 3 bases, and 8 bases lay between the germline ends. This CDR3 is built from 11 residues. Germline V gives CDR1 SQVTM, CDR2 ANQGSEA. CDR3 residues: CSVANKETQYF. The CDR3 region has the DNA TGCAGCGTGGCCAATAAAGAGACCCAGTACTTC.

This chain joins TRBV4-1 and TRBJ1-5; TRBD1 is a possible D gene (6 bases). CDR3 length equals 15 residues. The ends were cut back, 3 bases at V and 7 bases at J, with 16 bases in the middle. Germline CDR1 reads MGHRA; CDR2 reads YSYEKL. The CDR3 region has the DNA TGCGCCAGCAGCCAGGGTGACAGGCCCCTGCAGCCCCAGCATTTT. Its translation: CASSQGDRPLQPQHF.

This chain uses TRBV27 with TRBJ2-7; 8 bases are shared with TRBD1. Per the germline V gene, CDR1 is MNHEY and CDR2 is SMNVEV (reference sequence). The CDR3 runs 15 residues. The V segment lost 0 bases and the J segment 4 bases; nucleotides outside the gene matches: 5. The CDR3 coding sequence is TGTGCCAGCAGTTTATCTGGCAGGGGGCGGTACGAGCAGTACTTC. This sequence encodes CASSLSGRGRYEQYF.

The chain couples TRBV5-1 to TRBJ1-5; a weak D match, TRBD1 (6 bases). V was pared by 7 bases and J by 3 bases, with 11 bases between. Per the germline V gene, CDR1 is SGHRS and CDR2 is YFSETQ. This CDR3 is built from 13 residues. The CDR3 loop is CASSRDTNQPQHF. In nucleotides, the CDR3 is TGCGCCAGCTCCCGGGACACCAATCAGCCCCAGCATTTT.